The rows below give T cell receptor beta chains drawn from one sample of a study of glioma-infiltrating T cells. TCRdb redid the calling of the multiplex PCR reads with MiXCR, one entry per CDR3 protein. The repertoire includes 300,000 to 450,000 distinct CDR3 sequences, 41% of them detected once, and about 11% sits in the top ten. The specimen sequenced was glioma tissue, nonneoplastic brain tissue, or PBMCs (not recorded which). These receptors came from a human donor with low-grade glioma or glioblastoma, undergoing nonglioma brain surgery, or in good health (not recorded which). Each CDR3 is given with its conserved first and last residue. Each record gives: V gene, J gene, D gene, clone size, CDR3 DNA, CDR3 protein. D genes are given only for firm matches. Only some rows state a clone size, as once, few, many or a class for expanded clones.

v_call: TRBV3-1; j_call: TRBJ2-7; d_call: NA; clone_size: few; cdr3_nt: TGTGCCAGCAGCCAAAGCGCCACCGGTAACGAGCAGTACTTC; cdr3_aa: CASSQSATGNEQYF
v_call: TRBV6-5; j_call: TRBJ2-1; d_call: NA; clone_size: many; cdr3_nt: TGTGCCAGCAGTTACCGGGTGGGAGGCAGGGATAGTGAGCAGTTCTTC; cdr3_aa: CASSYRVGGRDSEQFF
v_call: TRBV7-2; j_call: TRBJ1-5; d_call: NA; clone_size: few; cdr3_nt: TGTGCCAGCAGCTACCTAGGGACTAGCAATCAGCCCCAGCATTTT; cdr3_aa: CASSYLGTSNQPQHF
v_call: TRBV25-1; j_call: TRBJ2-5; d_call: TRBD1; clone_size: many; cdr3_nt: TGTGCCAGCAGTCTATACAGGGGGGAGACCCAGTACTTC; cdr3_aa: CASSLYRGETQYF
v_call: TRBV28; j_call: TRBJ2-7; d_call: NA; clone_size: NA; cdr3_nt: TGTGCCAGCAGCGCTGGACTGGGGTACTACGAGCAGTACTTC; cdr3_aa: CASSAGLGYYEQYF
v_call: TRBV6-2/TRBV6-3; j_call: TRBJ2-7; d_call: NA; clone_size: NA; cdr3_nt: TGTGCCAGCTCGCCTGCTTACTCCTACGAGCAGTACTTC; cdr3_aa: CASSPAYSYEQYF
v_call: TRBV6-2/TRBV6-3; j_call: TRBJ1-1; d_call: NA; clone_size: many; cdr3_nt: TGTGCCAGCAGTCGTCCGGGACGGCTAGGTGAAGCTTTCTTT; cdr3_aa: CASSRPGRLGEAFF
v_call: TRBV15; j_call: TRBJ1-5; d_call: NA; clone_size: few; cdr3_nt: TGTGCCACCAGCAGCAGAGAGAAGCCGGATCAGCCCCAGCATTTT; cdr3_aa: CATSSREKPDQPQHF
v_call: TRBV7-2; j_call: TRBJ2-1; d_call: NA; clone_size: many; cdr3_nt: TGTGCCAGCAGCCGCGCAGGGCCAGCGGCGGGTCCCTCCTACAATGAGCAGTTCTTC; cdr3_aa: CASSRAGPAAGPSYNEQFF
v_call: TRBV6-2/TRBV6-3; j_call: TRBJ2-1; d_call: TRBD2; clone_size: NA; cdr3_nt: TGTGCCAGCAGTGAGCTGGCTAGCGGCAATGAGCAGTTCTTC; cdr3_aa: CASSELASGNEQFF
v_call: TRBV20-1; j_call: TRBJ2-7; d_call: NA; clone_size: NA; cdr3_nt: TGCAGTGCTCGCCCGGGTTCGGGAGCATCCTACGAGCAGTACTTC; cdr3_aa: CSARPGSGASYEQYF
v_call: TRBV7-2; j_call: TRBJ1-1; d_call: NA; clone_size: NA; cdr3_nt: TGTGCCAGCAGCCTATTTGGGGGCGGCGGCACTGAAGCTTTCTTT; cdr3_aa: CASSLFGGGGTEAFF
v_call: TRBV4-3; j_call: TRBJ2-1; d_call: TRBD2; clone_size: many; cdr3_nt: TGCGCCAGCAGCCGCAAAACTAGCGGGAGGGCCAATGAGCAGTTCTTC; cdr3_aa: CASSRKTSGRANEQFF
v_call: TRBV27; j_call: TRBJ2-2; d_call: NA; clone_size: NA; cdr3_nt: TGTGCCAGCAGTTTATCGGTGGACCCGAGGGACACCGGGGAGCTGTTTTTT; cdr3_aa: CASSLSVDPRDTGELFF
v_call: TRBV15; j_call: TRBJ1-1; d_call: NA; clone_size: NA; cdr3_nt: TGTGCCACCATCCAGGAGGGAACAGGGCCAGCTTTCTTT; cdr3_aa: CATIQEGTGPAFF
v_call: TRBV7-6; j_call: TRBJ2-1; d_call: NA; clone_size: NA; cdr3_nt: TGTGCTAGCAGCTTAGGGTCTGGGGGAAATGAGCAGTTCTTC; cdr3_aa: CASSLGSGGNEQFF
v_call: TRBV7-9; j_call: TRBJ2-7; d_call: NA; clone_size: NA; cdr3_nt: TGTGCCAGCAGCTTAGGGAGGACTACGTACGAGCAGTACTTC; cdr3_aa: CASSLGRTTYEQYF
v_call: TRBV6-1; j_call: TRBJ2-1; d_call: NA; clone_size: few; cdr3_nt: TGTGCCAGCAGTTTAGACTCCGGGGCCCAGCAGTTCTTC; cdr3_aa: CASSLDSGAQQFF
v_call: TRBV20-1; j_call: TRBJ2-7; d_call: TRBD1; clone_size: once; cdr3_nt: TGCAGTGCTAGAAGTCAGGTGGTGACAGGGGGTATCCCCTACGAGCAGTACTTC; cdr3_aa: CSARSQVVTGGIPYEQYF
v_call: TRBV20-1; j_call: TRBJ2-7; d_call: TRBD2; clone_size: NA; cdr3_nt: TGCAGTGCTAGTCTCGGACTAGGCTACGAGCAGTACTTC; cdr3_aa: CSASLGLGYEQYF
v_call: TRBV28; j_call: TRBJ2-5; d_call: NA; clone_size: NA; cdr3_nt: TGTGCCAGCAGCCCTTTGACGTCTCAAGAGACCCAGTACTTC; cdr3_aa: CASSPLTSQETQYF
v_call: TRBV11-2; j_call: TRBJ2-1; d_call: NA; clone_size: NA; cdr3_nt: TGTGCCAGCAGCCGCCTTAGCGCGACGCCGGCTGAGCAGTTCTTC; cdr3_aa: CASSRLSATPAEQFF
v_call: TRBV7-2; j_call: TRBJ2-3; d_call: TRBD2; clone_size: few; cdr3_nt: TGTGCCACGGGCGGGAGGGCATTCACAGATACGCAGTATTTT; cdr3_aa: CATGGRAFTDTQYF
v_call: TRBV7-2; j_call: TRBJ2-7; d_call: TRBD1; clone_size: NA; cdr3_nt: TGTGCCAGCAACTTAGGACAGGGGGGCTACGAGCAGTACTTC; cdr3_aa: CASNLGQGGYEQYF
v_call: TRBV2; j_call: TRBJ1-1; d_call: NA; clone_size: NA; cdr3_nt: TGTGCCAGCAACATCATGACCTACACTGAAGCTTTCTTT; cdr3_aa: CASNIMTYTEAFF
v_call: TRBV6-2/TRBV6-3; j_call: TRBJ2-5; d_call: NA; clone_size: NA; cdr3_nt: TGTGCCAGCAGTTCCAGGTCGGTTCGAGAGACCCAGTACTTC; cdr3_aa: CASSSRSVRETQYF
v_call: TRBV9; j_call: TRBJ2-5; d_call: NA; clone_size: NA; cdr3_nt: TGTGCCAGCAGCGTAGTGCCTAGCAACTTACAAGAGACCCAGTACTTC; cdr3_aa: CASSVVPSNLQETQYF
v_call: TRBV7-2; j_call: TRBJ2-7; d_call: NA; clone_size: many; cdr3_nt: TGTGCCAGCAGCCCGGGACGGAACTACGAGCAGTACTTC; cdr3_aa: CASSPGRNYEQYF
v_call: TRBV3-1; j_call: TRBJ1-3; d_call: TRBD1; clone_size: few; cdr3_nt: TGTGCCAGCAGCCTATACCTAACGCCGGGACAGGGGAGAAACACCATATATTTT; cdr3_aa: CASSLYLTPGQGRNTIYF
v_call: TRBV11-2; j_call: TRBJ1-1; d_call: NA; clone_size: NA; cdr3_nt: TGTGCCAGCAGCTCCCTAAAGAACAGTGAAGCTTTCTTT; cdr3_aa: CASSSLKNSEAFF
v_call: TRBV12-3/TRBV12-4; j_call: TRBJ1-4; d_call: TRBD1; clone_size: NA; cdr3_nt: TGTGCCAGCAGTTCTTTAGGGGACAGGGTGGTTAATGAAAAACTGTTTTTT; cdr3_aa: CASSSLGDRVVNEKLFF
v_call: TRBV28; j_call: TRBJ1-3; d_call: NA; clone_size: NA; cdr3_nt: TGTGCCAGCAGCCCCCCACTCTCTGGAAACACCATATATTTT; cdr3_aa: CASSPPLSGNTIYF
v_call: TRBV6-1; j_call: TRBJ1-4; d_call: NA; clone_size: few; cdr3_nt: TGTGCCAGCAGTGACCCCCTTTTGGGGGCTAATGAAAAACTGTTTTTT; cdr3_aa: CASSDPLLGANEKLFF
v_call: TRBV20-1; j_call: TRBJ2-1; d_call: NA; clone_size: NA; cdr3_nt: TGCAGTGCTAGCCTGGAGTTCGTGAGACAGGAGACCGAATCCCCCTACAATGAGCAGTTCTTC; cdr3_aa: CSASLEFVRQETESPYNEQFF
v_call: TRBV4-3; j_call: TRBJ1-1; d_call: NA; clone_size: few; cdr3_nt: TGCGCCAGCAGCCAGCCCGGGGGAGGGTTGAGAATCACTGAAGCTTTCTTT; cdr3_aa: CASSQPGGGLRITEAFF
v_call: TRBV7-9; j_call: TRBJ2-5; d_call: NA; clone_size: few; cdr3_nt: TGTGCCAGCAGCTTAGTAGGACCAGAGGGAGAGACCCAGTACTTC; cdr3_aa: CASSLVGPEGETQYF
v_call: TRBV6-1; j_call: TRBJ1-1; d_call: NA; clone_size: many; cdr3_nt: TGTGCCAGCAGTCGAAGACAGGTGAACACTGAAGCTTTCTTT; cdr3_aa: CASSRRQVNTEAFF
v_call: TRBV6-1; j_call: TRBJ2-7; d_call: NA; clone_size: NA; cdr3_nt: TGTGCCACATGCAGGGTCGGGGAGCAGTACTTC; cdr3_aa: CATCRVGEQYF
v_call: TRBV28; j_call: TRBJ2-3; d_call: TRBD1; clone_size: NA; cdr3_nt: TGTGCCAGCAGTTTGGCAGGGGGAAGGGGAGATACGCAGTATTTT; cdr3_aa: CASSLAGGRGDTQYF
v_call: TRBV20-1; j_call: TRBJ1-1; d_call: NA; clone_size: many; cdr3_nt: TGCAGTGCTAGAGGGACTGAAGCTTTCTTT; cdr3_aa: CSARGTEAFF
v_call: TRBV28; j_call: TRBJ2-7; d_call: NA; clone_size: many; cdr3_nt: TGTGCCAGCAGTTTCAGCTCCTACGAGCAGTACTTC; cdr3_aa: CASSFSSYEQYF
v_call: TRBV11-2; j_call: TRBJ2-7; d_call: TRBD2; clone_size: once; cdr3_nt: TGTGCCAGCGGCTTGAGCGGGAGGTCATACGAGCAGTACTTC; cdr3_aa: CASGLSGRSYEQYF
v_call: TRBV11-3; j_call: TRBJ2-3; d_call: TRBD2; clone_size: NA; cdr3_nt: TGTGCCAGCAGCGGTGGACTAGCGGGAGGGCCGGGTAAGCAGTATTTT; cdr3_aa: CASSGGLAGGPGKQYF
v_call: TRBV7-8; j_call: TRBJ1-5; d_call: NA; clone_size: NA; cdr3_nt: TGTGCCAGCAGCTTAGTTAGTAGCAATCAGCCCCAGCATTTT; cdr3_aa: CASSLVSSNQPQHF
v_call: TRBV7-9; j_call: TRBJ2-3; d_call: TRBD2; clone_size: many; cdr3_nt: TGTGCCAGCAGCTTAGAAGCAGCGGGAGCCCATTTT; cdr3_aa: CASSLEAAGAHF
v_call: TRBV28; j_call: TRBJ1-5; d_call: TRBD1; clone_size: many; cdr3_nt: TGTGCCAGCAGTTTATTCGGGACAGGGGGCAATCAGCCCCAGCATTTT; cdr3_aa: CASSLFGTGGNQPQHF
v_call: TRBV15; j_call: TRBJ2-7; d_call: NA; clone_size: NA; cdr3_nt: TGTGCCACCAGCAGAGATTTGTACTCCTACGAGCAGTACTTC; cdr3_aa: CATSRDLYSYEQYF
v_call: TRBV20-1; j_call: TRBJ2-1; d_call: NA; clone_size: NA; cdr3_nt: TGCAGTGCTAGAGTAGCGAACGGCGGGAATGAGCAGTTCTTC; cdr3_aa: CSARVANGGNEQFF
v_call: TRBV20-1; j_call: TRBJ1-6; d_call: TRBD1; clone_size: NA; cdr3_nt: TGCAGTGCTAGCCGGGACAGTAATTCACCCCTCCACTTT; cdr3_aa: CSASRDSNSPLHF
v_call: TRBV28; j_call: TRBJ1-6; d_call: NA; clone_size: NA; cdr3_nt: TGTGCAAGCAGTTTACCGGATTCACCCCTCAACTTT; cdr3_aa: CASSLPDSPLNF